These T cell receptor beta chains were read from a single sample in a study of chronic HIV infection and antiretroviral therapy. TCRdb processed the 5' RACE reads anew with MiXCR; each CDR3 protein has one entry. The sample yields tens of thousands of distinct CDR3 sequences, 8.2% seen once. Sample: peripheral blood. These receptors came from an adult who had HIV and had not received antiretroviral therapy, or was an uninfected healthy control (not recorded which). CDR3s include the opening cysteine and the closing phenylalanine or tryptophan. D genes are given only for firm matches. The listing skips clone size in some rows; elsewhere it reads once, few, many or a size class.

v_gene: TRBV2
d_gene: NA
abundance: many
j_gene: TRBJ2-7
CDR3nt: TGTGCCAGCAGTGAGGCCCGGTCCGAGCAGTACTTC
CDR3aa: CASSEARSEQYF

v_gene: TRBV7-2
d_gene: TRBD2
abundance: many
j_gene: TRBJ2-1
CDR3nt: TGTGCCAGCAGCTTGGTGTCTAGCGGGAGTAATGAGCAGTTCTTC
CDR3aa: CASSLVSSGSNEQFF

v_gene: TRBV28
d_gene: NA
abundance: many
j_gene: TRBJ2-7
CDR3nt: TGTGCCAGCAGTCCCGGGCGGATAGGCAACGAGCAGTACTTC
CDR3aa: CASSPGRIGNEQYF

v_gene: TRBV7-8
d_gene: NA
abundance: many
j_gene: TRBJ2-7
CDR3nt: TGTGCCAGCAGCCCCGGCCCTAGCTACGAGCAGTACTTC
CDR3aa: CASSPGPSYEQYF

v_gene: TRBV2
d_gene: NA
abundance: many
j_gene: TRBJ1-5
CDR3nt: TGTGCCAGCAGTGAACAGCCTTTAAGCAATCAGCCCCAGCATTTT
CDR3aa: CASSEQPLSNQPQHF

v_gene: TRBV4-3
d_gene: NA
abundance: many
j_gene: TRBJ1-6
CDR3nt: TGCGCCAGCAGCCAAGATTCTGAGGTGAATTCACCCCTCCACTTT
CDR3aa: CASSQDSEVNSPLHF

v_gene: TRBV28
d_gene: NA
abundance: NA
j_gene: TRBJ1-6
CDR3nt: TGTGCCAGCAGTTTAGCCACCTCACCCCTCCACTTT
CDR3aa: CASSLATSPLHF

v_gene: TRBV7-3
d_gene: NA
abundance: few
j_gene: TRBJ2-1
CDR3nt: TGTGCCAGCAGCTTAAATCCCGGGTATGAGCAGTTCTTC
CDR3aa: CASSLNPGYEQFF

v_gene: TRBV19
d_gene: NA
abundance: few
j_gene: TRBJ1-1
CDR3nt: TGTGCCAGTAGCCACTCCCCGGGCCAGGCGGAAGCTTTCTTT
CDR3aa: CASSHSPGQAEAFF

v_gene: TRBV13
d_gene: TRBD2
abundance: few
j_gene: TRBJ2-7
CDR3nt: TGTGCCAGCAGCCCCCCAGGATTAGCGGGAGGGCCGAGAGAGCAGTACTTC
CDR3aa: CASSPPGLAGGPREQYF

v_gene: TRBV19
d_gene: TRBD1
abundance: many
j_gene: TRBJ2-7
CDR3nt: TGTGCCAGTAGTATCGCGGGACAGGGAGCTGCCTACGAGCAGTACTTC
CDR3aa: CASSIAGQGAAYEQYF

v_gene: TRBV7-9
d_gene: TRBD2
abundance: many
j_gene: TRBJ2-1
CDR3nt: TGTGCCAGCAGCCCGCGGGAGGCCGGCTACAATGAGCAGTTCTTC
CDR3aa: CASSPREAGYNEQFF

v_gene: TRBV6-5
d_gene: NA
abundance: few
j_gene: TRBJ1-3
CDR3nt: TGTGCCAGCAGTTCCACGGGAGGAGCCGGAAACACCATATATTTT
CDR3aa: CASSSTGGAGNTIYF

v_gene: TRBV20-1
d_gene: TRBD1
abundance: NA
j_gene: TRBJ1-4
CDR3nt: TGCGGCTTCTCCGACAGGGCAGTTGAAAAACTGTTTTTT
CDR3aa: CGFSDRAVEKLFF

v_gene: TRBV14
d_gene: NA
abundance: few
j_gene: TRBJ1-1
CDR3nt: TGTGCCAGCAGCTCAACAGGGATGAACACTGAAGCTTTCTTT
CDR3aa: CASSSTGMNTEAFF

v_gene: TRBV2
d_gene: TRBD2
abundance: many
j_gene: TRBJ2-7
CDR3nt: TGTGCCAGCAGTCTAGCGGGAGTGAGAGAGCAGTACTTC
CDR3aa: CASSLAGVREQYF

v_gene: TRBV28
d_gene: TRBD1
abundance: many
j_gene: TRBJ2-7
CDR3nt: TGTGCCAGCACAGGGGGATCGACAGGGAATAACGAGCAGTACTTC
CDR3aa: CASTGGSTGNNEQYF

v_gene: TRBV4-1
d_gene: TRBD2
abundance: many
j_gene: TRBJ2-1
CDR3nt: TGCGCCAGCAGCCAACCGGGACTAGCGGGAGAGGAGGAGCAGTTCTTC
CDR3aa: CASSQPGLAGEEEQFF

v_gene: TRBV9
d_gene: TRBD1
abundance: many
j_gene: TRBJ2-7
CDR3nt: TGTGCCAGCAGCGTAGGAGGGACAGACTACGAGCAGTACTTC
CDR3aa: CASSVGGTDYEQYF

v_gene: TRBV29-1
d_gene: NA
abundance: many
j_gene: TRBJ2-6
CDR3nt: TGCAGCGTTGTCGACCCTATTGACAGCTCTGGGGCCAACGTCCTGACTTTC
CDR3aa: CSVVDPIDSSGANVLTF

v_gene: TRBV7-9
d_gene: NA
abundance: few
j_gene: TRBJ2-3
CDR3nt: TGTGCCAGCAGCTTTTTACTAGCTGGAGATACGCAGTATTTT
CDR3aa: CASSFLLAGDTQYF

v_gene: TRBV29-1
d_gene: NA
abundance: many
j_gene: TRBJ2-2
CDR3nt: TGCAGCGTTGATCCAGGGGTTGGCGGGGAGCTGTTTTTT
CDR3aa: CSVDPGVGGELFF

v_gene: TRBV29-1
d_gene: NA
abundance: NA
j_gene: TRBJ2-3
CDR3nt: TGCAGCGTTTATAGGGGTACGGATACGCAGTATTTT
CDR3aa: CSVYRGTDTQYF

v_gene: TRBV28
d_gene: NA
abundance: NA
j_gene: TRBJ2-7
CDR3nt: TGTGCCAGCAACAGGCCGAGCTCCTACGAGCAGTACTTC
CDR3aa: CASNRPSSYEQYF

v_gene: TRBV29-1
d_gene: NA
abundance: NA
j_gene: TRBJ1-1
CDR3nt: TGCAGCGTTGAAGGAGGTTGGAACACTGAAGCTTTCTTT
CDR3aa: CSVEGGWNTEAFF

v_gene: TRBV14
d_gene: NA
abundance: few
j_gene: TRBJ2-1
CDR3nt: TGTGCCAGCAGCGTCGTGAGGGATAGCTCCTACAATGAGCAGTTCTTC
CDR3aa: CASSVVRDSSYNEQFF

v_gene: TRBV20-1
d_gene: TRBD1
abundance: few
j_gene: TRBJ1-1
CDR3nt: TGCAGTGCTAGAGTACAGGGGTCCGCTGAAGCTTTCTTT
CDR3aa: CSARVQGSAEAFF

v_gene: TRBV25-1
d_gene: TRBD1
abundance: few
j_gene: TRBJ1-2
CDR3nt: TGTGCCAGCAGTCAGGGACAGACCTATGGCTACACCTTC
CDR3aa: CASSQGQTYGYTF

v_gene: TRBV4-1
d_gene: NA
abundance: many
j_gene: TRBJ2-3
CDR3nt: TGCGCCAGCAGCCAAGAAGCGGAAGGTGCCCCGCTCCGAGATACGCAGTATTTT
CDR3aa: CASSQEAEGAPLRDTQYF

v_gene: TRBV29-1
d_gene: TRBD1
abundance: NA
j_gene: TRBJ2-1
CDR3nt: TGCAGCGTTGAGGGACAGGAATTCAATGAGCAGTTCTTC
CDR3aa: CSVEGQEFNEQFF

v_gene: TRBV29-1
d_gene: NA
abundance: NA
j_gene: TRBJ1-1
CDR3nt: TGCAGCGTTTCGAACAAAGGGACTGAAGCTTTCTTT
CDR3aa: CSVSNKGTEAFF

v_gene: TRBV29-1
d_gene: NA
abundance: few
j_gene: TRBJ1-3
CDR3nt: TGCAGCGTTGAAGATCATCCGGGGGCCACCATATATTTT
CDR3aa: CSVEDHPGATIYF

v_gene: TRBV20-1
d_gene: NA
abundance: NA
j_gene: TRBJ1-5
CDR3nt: TGCAGTGCTAGACCAGATAGCAATCAGCCCCAGCATTTT
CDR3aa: CSARPDSNQPQHF

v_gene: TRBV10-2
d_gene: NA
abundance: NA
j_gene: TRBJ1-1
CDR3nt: TGCGCCAGCAGTGAAAACAGGGTTGGTGAAGCTTTCTTT
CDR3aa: CASSENRVGEAFF

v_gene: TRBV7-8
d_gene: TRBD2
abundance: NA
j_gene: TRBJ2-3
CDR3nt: TGTGCCAGCAGCTTCCAAGGTAGCGGGAGGGCAGATACGCAGTATTTT
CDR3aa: CASSFQGSGRADTQYF

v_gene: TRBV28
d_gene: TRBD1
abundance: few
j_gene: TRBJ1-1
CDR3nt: TGTGCCAGCACCGGGGGCAGGGGGACTGAAGCTTTCTTT
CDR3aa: CASTGGRGTEAFF

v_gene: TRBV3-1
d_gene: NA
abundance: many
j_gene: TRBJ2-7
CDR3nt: TGTGCCAGCAGCCCTAAGCGGACCTACGAGCAGTACTTC
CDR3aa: CASSPKRTYEQYF

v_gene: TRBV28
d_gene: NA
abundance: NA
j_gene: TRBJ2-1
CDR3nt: TGTGCCAGCAGTTTCGGTAAGGGGGTGAACAATGAGCAGTTCTTC
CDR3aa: CASSFGKGVNNEQFF

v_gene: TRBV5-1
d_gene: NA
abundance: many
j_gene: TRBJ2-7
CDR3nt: TGCGCCAGCAGCTCTATCCGGGACGGAGGATTCCACGAGCAGTACTTC
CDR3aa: CASSSIRDGGFHEQYF

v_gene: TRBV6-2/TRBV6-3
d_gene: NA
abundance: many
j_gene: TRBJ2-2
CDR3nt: TGTGCCAGCAGTTATCTCCCCGCCGGGGAGCTGTTTTTT
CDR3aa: CASSYLPAGELFF

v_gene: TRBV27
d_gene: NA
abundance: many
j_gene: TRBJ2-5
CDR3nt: TGTGCCAGCAGTTTATCGATCAAACAAGAGACCCAGTACTTC
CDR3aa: CASSLSIKQETQYF

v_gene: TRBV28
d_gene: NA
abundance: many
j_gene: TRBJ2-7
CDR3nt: TGTGCCAGCAGCCGAGGGGGGCGCTACGAGCAGTACTTC
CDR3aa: CASSRGGRYEQYF

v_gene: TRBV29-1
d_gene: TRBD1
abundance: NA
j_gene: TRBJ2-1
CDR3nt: TGCAGCGTTGGGGGGACAGCTATCGAGGATGAGCAGTTCTTC
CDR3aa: CSVGGTAIEDEQFF

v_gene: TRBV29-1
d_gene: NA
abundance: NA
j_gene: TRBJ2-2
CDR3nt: TGCAGCGTTGATACTAGGAACACCGGGGAGCTGTTTTTT
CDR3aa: CSVDTRNTGELFF

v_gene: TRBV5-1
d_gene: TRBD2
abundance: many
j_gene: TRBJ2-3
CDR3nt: TGCGCCAGCAGCTTGGGGCTAGCGGATTACACAGATACGCAGTATTTT
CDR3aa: CASSLGLADYTDTQYF

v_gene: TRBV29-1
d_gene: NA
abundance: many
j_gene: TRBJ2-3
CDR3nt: TGCAGCGCCGCCATTCAGGAGGATACGCAGTATTTT
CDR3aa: CSAAIQEDTQYF

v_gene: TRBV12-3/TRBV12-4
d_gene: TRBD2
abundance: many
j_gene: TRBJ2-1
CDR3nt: TGTGCCAGCAGTTTAGAGACTAGCGGATACAATGAGCAGTTCTTC
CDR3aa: CASSLETSGYNEQFF

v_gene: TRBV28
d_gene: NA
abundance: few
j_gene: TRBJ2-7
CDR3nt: TGTGCCAGCAGTGCGGGGGACACACTCTACGAGCAGTACTTC
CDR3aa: CASSAGDTLYEQYF

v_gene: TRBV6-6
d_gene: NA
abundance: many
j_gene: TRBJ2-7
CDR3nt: TGTGCCAGCAGCCTCCTCCTAGCAAGCGAGCAGTACTTC
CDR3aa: CASSLLLASEQYF

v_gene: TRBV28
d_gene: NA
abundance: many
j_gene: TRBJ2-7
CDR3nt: TGTGCCAGCAGTAAGCGGGCCTCCTACGAGCAGTACTTC
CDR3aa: CASSKRASYEQYF

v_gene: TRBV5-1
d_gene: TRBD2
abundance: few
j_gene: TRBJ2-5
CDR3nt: TGCGCCAGCAGCCGTGGGACTAGCGAAGAGACCCAGTACTTC
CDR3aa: CASSRGTSEETQYF

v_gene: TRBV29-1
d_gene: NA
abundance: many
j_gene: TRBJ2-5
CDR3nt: TGCAGCGTTGAAACTTTCCGGGAGACCCAGTACTTC
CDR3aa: CSVETFRETQYF

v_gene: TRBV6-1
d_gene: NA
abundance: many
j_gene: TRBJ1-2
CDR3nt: TGTGCCAGCAGTGGGGGTTTTCCAGGGCCCTATGGCTACACCTTC
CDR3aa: CASSGGFPGPYGYTF

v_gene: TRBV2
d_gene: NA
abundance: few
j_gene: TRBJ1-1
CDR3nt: TGTGCCAGCGTTATAGGCATGAACACTGAAGCTTTCTTT
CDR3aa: CASVIGMNTEAFF

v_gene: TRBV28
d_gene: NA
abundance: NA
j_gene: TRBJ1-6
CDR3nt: TGTGCCAGCAGTCTGCAGGGGTCAAATTCACCCCTCCACTTT
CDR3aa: CASSLQGSNSPLHF

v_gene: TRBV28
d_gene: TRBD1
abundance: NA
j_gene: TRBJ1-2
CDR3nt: TGTGCCAGCAGAGAGACAGGGGGCTATGGCTACACCTTC
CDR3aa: CASRETGGYGYTF

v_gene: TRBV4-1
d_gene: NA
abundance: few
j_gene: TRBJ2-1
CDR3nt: TGCGCCAGCAGCCAAGGCACCTACAATGAGCAGTTCTTC
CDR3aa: CASSQGTYNEQFF